The sequence of this TCR beta chain was determined in a study of T cell responses to AZD1222 COVID-19 vaccine. Study summary: Some second doses came at about 4 weeks and others at about 12 weeks; these were pooled. Study-wide results and caveats: Clonal diversity was possibly underestimated, and white British individuals and females predominated among donors. Repertoire sampling happened only post peak T cell response. Compared with day 0, the breadth and depth of the Spike-specific TCR repertoire rose significantly after two doses of AZD1222.

TCRdb's table, derived via immunoSEQ multiplex PCR, lists solely in-frame clones and lacks some. The top ten hold about 7.8% of the sample, which has roughly 120,000 clones, around 86% seen once. The germline V gene encodes CDR1 KGHSH and CDR2 LQKENI. This CDR3 spans 14 amino acids. Trimming cost V 3 bases and J 4 bases, with 7 bases left between them. In its sample, this clone was seen once. Its antigen is as yet unknown. Source: peripheral blood, taken on day 0 of AZD1222 vaccination. The clonotype comes from an adult in good health. This sequence joins TRBV18 and TRBJ1-6; D uncertain. The chain's CDR3 is CASSPQEYNSPLHF. For the CDR3, the DNA is TGTGCCAGCTCACCCCAGGAATATAATTCACCCCTCCACTTT. The whole variable domain, filled in from reference TRBV18 and TRBJ1-6, reads NAGVMQNPRHLVRRRGQEARLRCSPMKGHSHVYWYRQLPEEGLKFMVYLQKENIIDESGMPKERFSAEFPKEGPSILRIQQVVRGDSAAYFCASSPQEYNSPLHFGNGTRLTVT.